This T cell receptor (beta chain) was found in a study of neurological immune-mediated disorders. TCRdb re-called the 5' RACE reads with MiXCR, one entry per CDR3 protein. The sample has more than 35,000 distinct CDR3 sequences, about 6% seen once. Germline CDR1 and CDR2: SGHKS and YYEKEE (reference sequence). The CDR3 loop spans 16 amino acids. With 2 bases removed from V and 2 bases from J, the gap between germline ends came to 15 bases. This clonotype was recorded many times. The antigen is undetermined. Study results and limitations: Expanded clones shared no CDR3 amino acid sequences across subjects, suggesting private repertoires in all groups.

This clonotype was sampled from a woman aged 40 to 50 in good health. The material sequenced was CD4+ T cells from blood. The genes are TRBV5-5 and TRBJ2-3; the D gene could be TRBD1 or TRBD2 (6 bases each). The DNA of the CDR3 is TGTGCCAGCAGCTTTTCGGGGGCCCTACTCACAGATACGCAGTATTTT. Translation gives CASSFSGALLTDTQYF.